Listed below are T cell receptor beta chains from one sample, sequenced in a study of CD8+ T cells in alopecia areata. This table comes from immunoSEQ multiplex PCR, and its TCRdb copy is limited to in-frame clones, with some not included. This table has about 160,000 clones, around 87% appearing once. The input for sequencing was CD8+ T cells sorted from blood, taken at week 0. The receptors originated from a human donor with alopecia areata. CDR3s include the opening cysteine and the closing phenylalanine or tryptophan. The D gene is left open where the match is weak. Clone size appears in some rows only: once, few, many, or a class for an expanded clone.

size	D	V	J	CDR3	DNA
.	TRBD2	TRBV7-9	TRBJ2-7	CASSFGLAENYEQYF	TGTGCCAGCAGCTTCGGACTAGCGGAGAACTACGAGCAGTACTTC
.	.	TRBV5-5	TRBJ1-5	CASSLVYNQPQHF	TGTGCCAGCAGCTTGGTATATAACCAGCCCCAGCATTTT
.	.	TRBV5-6	TRBJ2-3	CASSLMTVPDTQYF	TGTGCCAGCAGCTTGATGACAGTCCCAGATACGCAGTATTTT
.	.	TRBV5-1	TRBJ2-4	CASSLAGYDRRNIQYF	TGCGCCAGCAGCTTGGCCGGTTACGATCGGAGAAACATTCAGTACTTC
.	.	TRBV4-1	TRBJ2-7	CASSQVPSPAYEQYF	TGCGCCAGCAGCCAAGTTCCCTCCCCCGCCTACGAGCAGTACTTC
.	.	TRBV29-1	TRBJ1-1	CSVEDPRVTEAFF	TGCAGCGTTGAAGATCCCAGGGTAACTGAAGCTTTCTTT
few	TRBD1	TRBV29-1	TRBJ2-7	CSVSDRGRYEQYF	TGCAGCGTCTCAGACAGGGGGCGTTACGAGCAGTACTTC
once	TRBD2	TRBV4-1	TRBJ2-1	CASSLPTSGFYNEQFF	TGCGCCAGCAGCCTGCCGACTAGCGGGTTTTACAATGAGCAGTTCTTC
once	.	TRBV29-1	TRBJ2-7	CSVDDRTGEQYF	TGCAGCGTGGACGACAGGACTGGGGAGCAGTACTTC
.	.	TRBV30	TRBJ2-7	CAWSSPPWGETYEQYF	TGTGCCTGGAGTTCCCCACCTTGGGGCGAAACCTACGAGCAGTACTTC
.	.	TRBV11-2	TRBJ1-1	CASSFTGFDMNTEAFF	TGTGCCAGCAGCTTTACAGGGTTCGACATGAACACTGAAGCTTTCTTT
.	TRBD2	TRBV7-9	TRBJ2-2	CASSFSSGTTGELFF	TGTGCCAGCAGCTTCTCTAGCGGGACAACCGGGGAGCTGTTTTTT